A single sample is the source of the 27 T cell receptor beta chains below, sequenced in a study of T cell changes during pregnancy in multiple sclerosis (dated by TCRdb to the late 2010s). The library was obtained by the immunoSEQ multiplex PCR assay. TCRdb holds this immuneACCESS table with in-frame rearrangements only. Some clones are missing; in checked studies, unresolved V genes explain under half, and the rest has no known cause. The sample profile shows about 50,000 clones; about 92% of them were found once. The ten largest account for roughly 0.37% of the sample. The input for sequencing was CD4+ T cells from peripheral blood mononuclear cells, taken before pregnancy. These receptors originate from a female donor with multiple sclerosis, enrolled in a pregnancy study.

This chain joins TRBV2 and TRBJ2-1; weak D call: TRBD2 (6 bases). The CDR3 has 14 amino acids. The germline V gene has CDR1 SNHLY and CDR2 FYNNEI. V was cut by 6 bases and J by 3 bases, with 12 bases left in between. The CDR3 reads CASRGGEIYNEQFF. Here the CDR3 DNA reads TGTGCCAGCAGGGGGGGTGAGATCTACAATGAGCAGTTCTTC.

As to this clone: The same CDR3 is also encoded by other DNA sequences in this sample. The V gene is TRBV10-3, the J gene TRBJ1-4; D may be TRBD1 (6 bases). Deletions cut 6 bases from V and 0 bases from J, with 8 bases between. CDR1 is ENHRY, CDR2 SYGVKD, per germline. CDR3 length equals 14 residues. The CDR3 nucleotides read TGTGCCATCAGCGCAGGGGCAACTAATGAAAAACTGTTTTTT. This gives the protein CAISAGATNEKLFF.

The V call is TRBV9, the J call TRBJ2-5; 8 nucleotides align to TRBD2. The length of the CDR3 is 14 residues. Germline V lookup: CDR1 SGDLS, CDR2 YYNGEE. V lost 4 bases and J lost 2; bases outside the gene matches: 4. The CDR3 is CASSPLAAQETQYF. The CDR3 DNA reads TGTGCCAGCAGCCCACTAGCGGCGCAAGAGACCCAGTACTTC. The full variable domain, its missing parts supplied by reference TRBV9 and TRBJ2-5, is DSGVTQTPKHLITATGQRVTLRCSPRSGDLSVYWYQQSLDQGLQFLIQYYNGEERAKGNILERFSAQQFPDLHSELNLSSLELGDSALYFCASSPLAAQETQYFGPGTRLLVL.

The CDR3 sequence is CASSRPGYYGYTF. Written as DNA, the CDR3 is TGTGCCAGCAGTCGGCCAGGGTACTATGGCTACACCTTC. V and J are TRBV7-9 and TRBJ1-2, with D possibly TRBD1 on 5 matching bases. Per the germline V gene, CDR1 is SEHNR and CDR2 is FQNEAQ (reference sequence). This CDR3 is 13 amino acids long. V was cut by 6 bases and J by 3 bases, with 11 bases left in between.

The chain uses TRBV18 and TRBJ1-4; 8 bases are a match to TRBD1. Trimming took 6 bases from V and 6 from J; bases not matched to a gene: 6. The CDR3 totals 14 residues. CDR1 is KGHSH, CDR2 LQKENI, per germline. CDR3 sequence reads: CASSPDREDEKLFF. CDR3 DNA: TGTGCCAGCTCCCCGGACAGGGAGGATGAAAAACTGTTTTTT.

V is TRBV11-3 and J is TRBJ2-3, with D perhaps matching TRBD1 (6 bases). The CDR3 extends over 14 amino acids. V lost 4 bases to trimming and J lost 0 bases, with 8 bases between them. Germline CDR1 reads SGHNT; CDR2 reads YENEEA. This chain's CDR3 is CASSSGQSTDTQYF. DNA of the CDR3: TGTGCCAGCAGCTCCGGACAGAGCACAGATACGCAGTATTTT.

V gene TRBV7-9 combines with J gene TRBJ1-2; TRBD1 aligns across 8 bases. CDR3 length: 15 residues. The V segment lost 9 bases and the J segment 4 bases; nucleotides outside the gene matches: 13. The germline CDR1 and CDR2 sequences are SEHNR and FQNEAQ (reference sequence). CDR3 DNA sequence: TGTGCCAGTTCAATCGACAGGGGCTCCACCTATGGCTACACCTTC. This translates into CASSIDRGSTYGYTF. The full variable domain, completed using reference TRBV7-9 and TRBJ1-2, is DTGVSQNPRHKITKRGQNVTFRCDPISEHNRLYWYRQTLGQGPEFLTYFQNEAQLEKSRLLSDRFSAERPKGSFSTLEIQRTEQGDSAMYLCASSIDRGSTYGYTFGSGTRLTVV.

The V and J genes are TRBV18 and TRBJ2-2; D may be TRBD1 (7 bases). Germline V lookup: CDR1 KGHSH, CDR2 LQKENI. Trimming removed 3 bases at V and 3 bases at J, with 11 bases between. The CDR3 has 15 amino acids. The CDR3 loop reads CASSPEGAYTGELFF. CDR3 coding DNA: TGTGCCAGCTCACCGGAGGGGGCCTACACCGGGGAGCTGTTTTTT.

The chain employs TRBV5-4 and TRBJ2-7; a possible D gene is TRBD1 (5 bases). CDR1 SGHNT and CDR2 YYREEE come from the germline V gene (reference sequence). CDR3 length equals 13 residues. Trimming cost V 4 bases and J 11 bases, with 19 bases left between them. The CDR3 DNA follows: TGTGCCAGCAGCGGCATGGACACGGCCGTAGAGTACTTC. Translating gives CASSGMDTAVEYF.

V and J are TRBV28 and TRBJ1-1; no definite D call. The germline V gene has CDR1 MDHEN and CDR2 SYDVKM. The CDR3 contains 14 residues. Trimming pared 3 bases from V and 5 bases from J, leaving 13 bases between. CDR3 coding DNA: TGTGCCAGCAGTTTTCCCGGGATTCGGACTGAAGCTTTCTTT. Amino acids: CASSFPGIRTEAFF.

The V and J genes are TRBV5-8 and TRBJ2-3; no definite D call. Germline V gives CDR1 SGHTS, CDR2 YDEGEE. The CDR3 has 15 amino acids. The V end lost 0 bases, the J end lost 1 base, and 9 bases lay between the germline ends. CDR3 in amino acids: CASSLGVTRTDTQYF. The DNA for the CDR3 is TGTGCCAGCAGCTTGGGCGTCACTCGCACAGATACGCAGTATTTT.

The rearrangement links TRBV9 to TRBJ2-5, with 8 bases aligning to TRBD2. V lost 0 bases to trimming and J lost 4 bases; unmatched junction nucleotides: 5. The CDR3 is made up of 15 amino acids. CDR1 and CDR2 from the germline V gene are SGDLS and YYNGEE. The DNA for the CDR3 is TGTGCCAGCAGCGTAGGGACTAGCCCCATAGAGACCCAGTACTTC. Amino acids: CASSVGTSPIETQYF.

The chain has TRBV5-4 and TRBJ2-1, with TRBD1 matching 9 bases. Germline V gene lookup returns CDR1 SGHNT and CDR2 YYREEE (reference sequence). Trimming at V came to 2 bases and at J to 9 bases, leaving 6 bases not matched to a gene. This CDR3 spans 14 amino acids. The CDR3 region has the DNA TGTGCCAGCAGCTTCGTTCGACAGGGGGGTGAGCAGTTCTTC. Its protein is CASSFVRQGGEQFF.

The rearrangement links TRBV27 to TRBJ2-2; 12 bases agree with TRBD2. Germline CDR1 and CDR2: MNHEY and SMNVEV (reference sequence). The CDR3 extends over 17 amino acids. Trimming took 4 bases from V and 1 from J; bases not matched to a gene: 4. This CDR3 reads CASSSPGLAGNTGELFF. DNA for the CDR3: TGTGCCAGCAGTTCCCCGGGACTAGCGGGGAACACCGGGGAGCTGTTTTTT.

The CDR3 sequence: CASSLVDTDTQYF. The CDR3 DNA sequence: TGTGCCAGCAGTCTGGTAGACACAGATACGCAGTATTTT. The chain couples TRBV11-3 to TRBJ2-3; D remains ambiguous. The CDR3 spans 13 residues. Trimming left V 6 bases short and J 2 bases short, with 9 bases between. The germline V gene encodes CDR1 SGHNT and CDR2 YENEEA.

The chain is built from TRBV28 and TRBJ2-7; 7 bases are a match to TRBD1. Trimming cost V 6 bases and J 2 bases; bases outside gene matches: 10. There are 15 residues in the CDR3. The germline V gene encodes CDR1 MDHEN and CDR2 SYDVKM. CDR3 sequence (DNA): TGTGCCAGCAGACTAAAACAGGGGATAACCTACGAGCAGTACTTC. The encoded protein is CASRLKQGITYEQYF.

V gene TRBV5-4 combines with J gene TRBJ1-5; no clear D gene. V was pared by 4 bases and J by 6 bases, with 8 bases between. CDR1 is SGHNT, CDR2 YYREEE, per germline (reference sequence). This CDR3 region has 12 residues. Here the CDR3 DNA reads TGTGCCAGCAGCCGCCCGGGTCAGCCCCAGCATTTT. It specifies CASSRPGQPQHF.

V is TRBV7-9 and J is TRBJ2-3; D might be TRBD1 (6 bases). The CDR3 covers 14 residues. With 5 bases removed from V and 6 bases from J, the gap between germline ends came to 15 bases. Germline CDR1 and CDR2: SEHNR and FQNEAQ (reference sequence). The CDR3 nucleotides are TGTGCCAGCAGCGTCTCAGCAGGGGACGATACGCAGTATTTT. Translating it yields CASSVSAGDDTQYF.

This rearrangement joins TRBV14 to TRBJ1-2; unclear D gene. This CDR3 comprises 13 residues. Germline loops: CDR1 SGHDN, CDR2 FVKESK. V shed 4 bases and J shed 4 bases, with 10 bases lying between them. The CDR3: CASSPRSSYGYTF. In DNA form, the CDR3 reads TGTGCCAGCAGCCCACGGTCGAGCTATGGCTACACCTTC.

This chain uses TRBV4-1 with TRBJ2-2; TRBD1 agrees at 12 bases. The germline gives CDR1 MGHRA, CDR2 YSYEKL. The J segment lost 3 bases and the V segment lost 3 bases, leaving 14 bases of the junction unmatched. The CDR3 is made up of 20 amino acids. The CDR3 protein is CASSHPPGTGGTFYTGELFF. Here the CDR3 DNA reads TGCGCCAGCAGCCATCCGCCCGGGACAGGGGGCACCTTTTACACCGGGGAGCTGTTTTTT.

The genes are TRBV5-1 and TRBJ1-2, with 12 bases that match TRBD1. Looked up from germline, CDR1 is SGHRS and CDR2 is YFSETQ. This CDR3 has 14 residues. V was clipped by 4 bases and J by 8 bases; unmatched bases: 6. The CDR3, as DNA: TGCGCCAGCAGCCTGGGACAGGGGGCGGTAGGCTACACCTTC. Translation gives CASSLGQGAVGYTF. Full variable domain (rest looked up from reference TRBV5-1 and TRBJ1-2): KAGVTQTPRYLIKTRGQQVTLSCSPISGHRSVSWYQQTPGQGLQFLFEYFSETQRNKGNFPGRFSGRQFSNSRSEMNVSTLELGDSALYLCASSLGQGAVGYTFGSGTRLTVV.

V usage is TRBV7-7 and J usage is TRBJ2-2; D is possibly TRBD2 (5 bases). CDR1 SSHAT and CDR2 FNYEAQ come from the germline V gene (reference sequence). This CDR3 is built from 14 residues. Trimming left V 5 bases short and J 4 bases short, with 11 bases between. CDR3 residues: CASSTARGTGELFF. As DNA, the CDR3 is TGTGCCAGCAGCACCGCCCGGGGCACCGGGGAGCTGTTTTTT.

This chain links TRBV5-4 with TRBJ2-1, with 9 bases aligning to TRBD2. The CDR3 extends over 15 amino acids. From germline, CDR1 is SGHNT and CDR2 YYREEE (reference sequence). V shed 0 bases and J 4 bases; nucleotides not matched to a gene: 2. CDR3 DNA: TGTGCCAGCAGCTTGGATCTAGCGGGGTACAATGAGCAGTTCTTC. Protein: CASSLDLAGYNEQFF.

This chain joins TRBV29-1 and TRBJ1-1; 8 bases are a match to TRBD1. Germline V gives CDR1 SQVTM, CDR2 ANQGSEA. The V and J ends lost 4 bases and 2 bases, in that order; junction bases with no gene match: 3. The CDR3 length is 13 residues. The CDR3 here is CSVVRGPNTEAFF. DNA for the CDR3: TGCAGCGTTGTCAGGGGGCCAAACACTGAAGCTTTCTTT.

The chain joins TRBV11-2 to TRBJ1-1; the D is unclear. This CDR3 has 15 amino acids. Germline V gives CDR1 SGHAT, CDR2 FQNNGV. V was shortened by 1 base and J by 3 bases, with 12 bases between the two germline ends. The CDR3 region is CASSLGSYRYTEAFF. The CDR3 bases are TGTGCCAGCAGCTTAGGAAGTTACAGATACACTGAAGCTTTCTTT.

CDR3 DNA sequence: TGTGCCAGCAGCACCGGACTAGCGGGCGGGGAGACCCAGTACTTC. Its protein product is CASSTGLAGGETQYF. The chain has TRBV7-3 and TRBJ2-5; 11 bases align to TRBD2. Germline V lookup: CDR1 SGHTA, CDR2 FQGTGA. There are 15 residues in the CDR3. Trimming removed 5 bases from V and 5 bases from J; junction bases left unmatched: 7.

The gene calls are TRBV28 and TRBJ2-7, with 9 positions matching TRBD1. The CDR3 is 16 residues long. The V segment lost 5 bases and the J segment 0 bases; nucleotides outside the gene matches: 8. Germline CDR1 and CDR2: MDHEN and SYDVKM. CDR3: CASSTARTGASYEQYF. In DNA, the CDR3 is TGTGCCAGCAGTACTGCCCGGACAGGGGCCTCCTACGAGCAGTACTTC.